This paragraph reports one T cell receptor beta chain. MiXCR was run by TCRdb on the 5' RACE reads, yielding one entry per CDR3 protein. This repertoire shows more than 1.5 million distinct CDR3 sequences, about 32% found once; its top ten account for about 0.3%. The source of the sample is a study of identical twins. This receptor was identified in a newborn girl in good health. Sequencing used cord blood.

The CDR3 here is CASSLPPGAGGADTQYF. In DNA form, the CDR3 reads TGTGCCAGCAGTTTACCCCCTGGGGCAGGGGGCGCAGATACGCAGTATTTT. V is TRBV6-5 and J is TRBJ2-3, with 8 positions matching TRBD1. The CDR3 is 17 amino acids. With 4 bases clipped from V and 4 bases from J, the junction kept 13 bases outside the gene matches. Germline V CDR1 and CDR2: MNHEY, SVGAGI.